This TCR beta chain was found in a study of shared clonotypes between healthy human individuals (dated by TCRdb to 2019 to 2021). Background for the entire study: The cohort comprised two women and a few men aged 18 to 49 years. To increase sequencing depth and limit assay-specific biases, TCR repertoire library preparation and sequencing were carried out by different laboratories using diverse techniques. Per donor, three plates each were used for CD4 naive and CD4 memory, two for CD8 naive, and one for CD8 memory. Per donor, leukapheresis produced somewhere between about 0.94 and 8.9 billion PBMCs. To estimate repertoire size and how much clonotype sharing occurs between individuals, the study deeply sequenced the blood TCR repertoires of 4 to 6 healthy adults.

TCR CDR3 regions were amplified from genomic DNA by multiplex PCR using the deep immunoSEQ assay. Genomic DNA extracted from each cell subset was distributed evenly over all wells of several immunoSEQ 96-well plates, and each plate served as one replicate. For sorted subsets, each replicate PCR was loaded with about 200 ng genomic DNA, equivalent to 25,000 to 30,000 T cell genomes. Purified libraries were quantified with a Qubit 3.0 fluorometer, sized on a Bioanalyzer 2100, and re-quantified with the KAPA Library Quantification kit. A separate single-read 150-cycle Illumina NextSeq 550 flow cell was used to sequence each immunoSEQ 96-well plate. The original methods were these. Because the immunoSEQ output held only junctional sequences and lacked quality scores, the filtering could not match the filtering applied to full-length reads. Sequences were annotated with PyIR, a Python wrapper for IgBLAST v1.9, using IMGT germline references to assign V/J genes and CDR3. Reads with weak V/J assignments (E-value above 1e-6), missing CDR3, stop codons, out-of-frame junctions, or ambiguous translated residues were removed. V3J clonotypes were defined as sequences sharing the same inferred V gene, J gene, and CDR3 amino acid sequence. To compute the percentage overlap between repertoires, the number of shared unique clonotypes was divided by the size of the smaller repertoire. Richness of each repertoire was evaluated using RTK rarefaction, the Chao1 estimator, and Recon v2.1 estimates of unobserved clonotypes. Generation probabilities for all TCRbeta clonotypes obtained by the gDNA method from four donors were computed using OLGA. TCRdb stores this immuneACCESS table with in-frame sequences only. Part of the clones is absent; in the studies checked, under half of the shortfall reflects unresolved V genes, and no reason is known for the rest. From that table come the V and J calls and clone size; the DNA was used to work out D and trimming. Across this sample there are 2 million to 2.5 million clones, with 90% to 97% seen only once. Roughly 0.13% of the sample is taken by the ten largest.

Study-wide conclusions, independent of this receptor: Higher generation probabilities were observed for clonotypes shared by all four sorted-subset donors than for non-shared clonotypes. Pairwise subsampling indicated that sequencing depth was expected to affect the degree of clonotype sharing among donors. Sampling was restricted to blood, and TCR repertoires in tissues likely differ from the TCR repertoires found in blood. The genetic and exposure-history diversity represented was limited by the small number of donors. Sharing across several donors was observed for about 5% of naive CD4, 3% to 4% of naive CD8, over 2% of memory CD4, and 0.4% of memory CD8 clonotypes. Rarefaction of sorted-subset datasets indicated incomplete sequencing despite the large sequencing depth. Naive subsets generally had larger estimated clonotype richness than memory subsets did.

The donors were healthy, HIV-negative adults who had no recently reported acute infections or vaccinations. All donors were Caucasian adults living in Nashville, Tennessee, USA. Magnetic negative selection was used to enrich CD4+ T cells, after which naive cells were positively selected on CD45RA and the negative fraction became the memory subset. After blood collection by leukapheresis, PBMCs were isolated using Ficoll-Histopaque density gradient centrifugation and then cryopreserved in the vapor phase of liquid nitrogen. Purity and quantity of every magnetically sorted T cell population were checked by analytical flow cytometry. Genomic DNA was isolated from each sorted fraction and quantified by UV absorbance on a Nanodrop 2000c. The CDR3 measures 16 amino acids from cysteine to phenylalanine. Only the CDR3 part of the read is kept: 48 bases, read in frame from the first base. V is pared back by 0 bases and J by 9 bases, with 16 bases lying between the germline termini. The germline V gene encodes CDR1 SGDLS and CDR2 YYNGEE.

In regard to this clone: It has no known antigen specificity. Per-base quality was not reported, and no clone a single base away is much larger than it.

The source is a young man in good health. This receptor chain uses TRBV9 and TRBJ1-6, with the identity of the D gene unclear. The sequencing sample was made of naive CD4+ T cells sorted from blood. The cell subset or site label of this sample denotes: CD45RA+ positively selected. This receptor has the CDR3 CASSVGSSFAGSPLHF. Read as DNA, the sequence is TGTGCCAGCAGCGTAGGTTCCTCTTTCGCCGGTTCACCCCTCCACTTT.